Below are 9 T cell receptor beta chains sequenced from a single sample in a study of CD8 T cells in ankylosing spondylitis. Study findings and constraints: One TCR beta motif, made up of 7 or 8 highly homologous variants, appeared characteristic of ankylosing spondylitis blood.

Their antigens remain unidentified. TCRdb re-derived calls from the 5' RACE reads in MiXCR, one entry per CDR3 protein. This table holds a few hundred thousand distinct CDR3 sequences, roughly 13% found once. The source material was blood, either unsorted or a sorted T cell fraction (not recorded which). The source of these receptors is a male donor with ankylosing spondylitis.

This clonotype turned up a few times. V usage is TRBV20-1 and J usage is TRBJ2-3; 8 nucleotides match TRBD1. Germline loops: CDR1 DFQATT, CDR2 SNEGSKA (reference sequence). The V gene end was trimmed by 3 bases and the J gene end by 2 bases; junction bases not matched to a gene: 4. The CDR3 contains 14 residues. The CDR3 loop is CSARTGANTDTQYF. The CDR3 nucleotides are TGCAGTGCTAGGACAGGGGCTAACACAGATACGCAGTATTTT.

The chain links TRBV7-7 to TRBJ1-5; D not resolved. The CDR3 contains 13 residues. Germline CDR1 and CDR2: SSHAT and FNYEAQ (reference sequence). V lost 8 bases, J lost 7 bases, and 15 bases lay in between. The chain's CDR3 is CASSPDLGQPQHF. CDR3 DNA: TGTGCCAGCTCGCCAGACCTTGGGCAGCCCCAGCATTTT. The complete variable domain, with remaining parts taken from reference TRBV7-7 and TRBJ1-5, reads GAGVSQSPRYKVTKRGQDVTLRCDPISSHATLYWYQQALGQGPEFLTYFNYEAQPDKSGLPSDRFSAERPEGSISTLTIQRTEQRDSAMYRCASSPDLGQPQHFGDGTRLSIL.

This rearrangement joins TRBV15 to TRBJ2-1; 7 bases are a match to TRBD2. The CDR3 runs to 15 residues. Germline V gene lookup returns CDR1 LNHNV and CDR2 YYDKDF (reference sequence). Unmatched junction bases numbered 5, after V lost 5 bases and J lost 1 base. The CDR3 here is CATSGGDGSYNEQFF. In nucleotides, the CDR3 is TGTGCCACCAGCGGGGGGGACGGTTCCTACAATGAGCAGTTCTTC.

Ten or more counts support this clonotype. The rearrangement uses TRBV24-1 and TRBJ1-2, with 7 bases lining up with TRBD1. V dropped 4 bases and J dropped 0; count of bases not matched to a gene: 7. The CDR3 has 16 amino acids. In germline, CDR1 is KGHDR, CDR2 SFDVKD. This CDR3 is CATSDRRTGPNYGYTF. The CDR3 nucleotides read TGTGCCACCAGTGACCGGAGGACAGGCCCTAACTATGGCTACACCTTC.

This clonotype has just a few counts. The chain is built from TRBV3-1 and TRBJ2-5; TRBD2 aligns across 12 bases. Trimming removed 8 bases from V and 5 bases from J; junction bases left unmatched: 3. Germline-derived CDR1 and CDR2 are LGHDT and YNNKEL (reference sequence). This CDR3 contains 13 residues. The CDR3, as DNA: TGTGCCAGCGGACTAGCGGGGATGGAGACCCAGTACTTC. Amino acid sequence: CASGLAGMETQYF.

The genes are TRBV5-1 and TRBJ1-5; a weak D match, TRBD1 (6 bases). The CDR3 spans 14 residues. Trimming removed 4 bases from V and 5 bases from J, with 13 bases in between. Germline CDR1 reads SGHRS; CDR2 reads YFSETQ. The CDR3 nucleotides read TGCGCCAGCAGCCCCGGGGCAGGGGATCAGCCCCAGCATTTT. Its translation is CASSPGAGDQPQHF.

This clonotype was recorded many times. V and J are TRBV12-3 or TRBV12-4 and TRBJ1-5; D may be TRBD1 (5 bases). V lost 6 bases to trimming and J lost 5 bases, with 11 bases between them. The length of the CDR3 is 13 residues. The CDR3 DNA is TGTGCCAGCAGAGCCGACAGTTATCAGCCCCAGCATTTT. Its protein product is CASRADSYQPQHF.

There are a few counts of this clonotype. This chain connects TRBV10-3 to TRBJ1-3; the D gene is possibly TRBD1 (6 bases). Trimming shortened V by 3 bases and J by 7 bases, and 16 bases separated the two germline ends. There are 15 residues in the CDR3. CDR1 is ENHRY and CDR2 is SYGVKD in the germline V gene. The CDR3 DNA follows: TGTGCCATCAGTGAATCCGGGGGGCGAAGGAACACCATATATTTT. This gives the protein CAISESGGRRNTIYF.

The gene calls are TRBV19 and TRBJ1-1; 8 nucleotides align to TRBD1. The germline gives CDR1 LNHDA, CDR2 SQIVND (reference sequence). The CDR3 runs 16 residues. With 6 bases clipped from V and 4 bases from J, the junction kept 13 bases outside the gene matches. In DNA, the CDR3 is TGTGCCAGTAGAAATTGGGTGGACAGGGAACGCACTGAAGCTTTCTTT. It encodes CASRNWVDRERTEAFF.